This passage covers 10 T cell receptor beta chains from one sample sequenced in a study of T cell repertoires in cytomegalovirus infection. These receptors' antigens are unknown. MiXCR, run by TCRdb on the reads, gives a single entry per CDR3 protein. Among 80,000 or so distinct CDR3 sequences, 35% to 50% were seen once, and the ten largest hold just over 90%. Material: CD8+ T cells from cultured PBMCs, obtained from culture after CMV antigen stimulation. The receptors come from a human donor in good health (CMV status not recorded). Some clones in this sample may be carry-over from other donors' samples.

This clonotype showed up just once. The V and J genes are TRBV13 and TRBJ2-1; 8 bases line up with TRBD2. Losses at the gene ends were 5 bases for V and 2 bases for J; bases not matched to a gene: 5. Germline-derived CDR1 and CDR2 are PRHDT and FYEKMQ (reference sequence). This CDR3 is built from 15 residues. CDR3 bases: TGTGCCAGCAGCCCCCGGGGGGGCACCTACAATGAGCAGTTCTTC. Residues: CASSPRGGTYNEQFF.

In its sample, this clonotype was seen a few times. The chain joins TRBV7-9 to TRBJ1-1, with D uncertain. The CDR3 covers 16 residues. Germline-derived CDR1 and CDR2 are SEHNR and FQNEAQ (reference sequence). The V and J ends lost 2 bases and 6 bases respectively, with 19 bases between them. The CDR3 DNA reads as TGTGCCAGCAGCTTACCCGGGCCCCATGGAAATTCTGAAGCTTTCTTT. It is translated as CASSLPGPHGNSEAFF.

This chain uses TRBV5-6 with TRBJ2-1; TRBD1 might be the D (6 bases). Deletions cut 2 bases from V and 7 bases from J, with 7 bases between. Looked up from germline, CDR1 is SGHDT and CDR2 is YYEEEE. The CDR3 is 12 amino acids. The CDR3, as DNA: TGTGCCAGCAGCTTCAGGGGAAATGAGCAGTTCTTC. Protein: CASSFRGNEQFF.

CDR3 loop: CASSPQETQYF. The DNA of the CDR3 is TGTGCCAGCAGCCCCCAAGAGACCCAGTACTTC. The chain combines TRBV7-2 with TRBJ2-5; D unclear. Between the trimmed V and J ends, which lost 5 bases and 1 base, there was a span of 2 bases. The CDR3 has 11 residues. Germline V gene lookup returns CDR1 SGHTA and CDR2 FQGNSA.

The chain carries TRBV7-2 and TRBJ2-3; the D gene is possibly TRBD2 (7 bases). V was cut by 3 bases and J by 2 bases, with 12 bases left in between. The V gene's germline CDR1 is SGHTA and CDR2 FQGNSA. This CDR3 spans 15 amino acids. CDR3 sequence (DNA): TGTGCCAGCAGCTTGAGGGGGGGGATCACAGATACGCAGTATTTT. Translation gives CASSLRGGITDTQYF.

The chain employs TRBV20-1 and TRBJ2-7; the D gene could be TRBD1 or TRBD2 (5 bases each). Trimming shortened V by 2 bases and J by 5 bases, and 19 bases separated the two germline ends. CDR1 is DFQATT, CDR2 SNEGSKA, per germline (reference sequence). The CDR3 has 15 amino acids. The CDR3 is CSARPPGRAEDEQYF. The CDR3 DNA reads TGCAGTGCTAGACCCCCCGGCAGGGCGGAGGACGAGCAGTACTTC.

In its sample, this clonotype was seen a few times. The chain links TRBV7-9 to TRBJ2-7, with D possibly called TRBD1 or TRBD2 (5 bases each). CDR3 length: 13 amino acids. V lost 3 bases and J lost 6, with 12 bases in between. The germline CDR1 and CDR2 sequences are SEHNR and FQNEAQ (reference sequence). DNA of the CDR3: TGTGCCAGCAGCTTTGAGGGGATAAGCGAGCAGTACTTC. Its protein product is CASSFEGISEQYF.

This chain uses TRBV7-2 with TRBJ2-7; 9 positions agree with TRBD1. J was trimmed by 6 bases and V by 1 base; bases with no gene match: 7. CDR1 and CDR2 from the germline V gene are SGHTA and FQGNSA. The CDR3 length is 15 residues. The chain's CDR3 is CASSLGGPGQGEQYF. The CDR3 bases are TGTGCCAGCAGCTTAGGGGGTCCGGGACAGGGCGAGCAGTACTTC.

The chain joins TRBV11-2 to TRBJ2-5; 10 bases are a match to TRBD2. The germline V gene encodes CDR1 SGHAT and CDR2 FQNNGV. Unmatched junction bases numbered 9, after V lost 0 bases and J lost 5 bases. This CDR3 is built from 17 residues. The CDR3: CASSLEPAGGPLETQYF. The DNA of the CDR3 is TGTGCCAGCAGCTTAGAACCAGCGGGGGGGCCCTTGGAGACCCAGTACTTC.

In DNA form, the CDR3 reads TGCAGCGTTGAATCCCCAGGGACCAAGACCCAGTACTTC. Its translation is CSVESPGTKTQYF. The chain employs TRBV29-1 and TRBJ2-5; D tentatively reads TRBD1 or TRBD2 (5 bases each). This CDR3 has 13 residues. The germline V gene encodes CDR1 SQVTM and CDR2 ANQGSEA. Trimming pared 2 bases from V and 6 bases from J, leaving 13 bases between. Drawing the rest from reference TRBV29-1 and TRBJ2-5, the complete variable domain is SAVISQKPSRDICQRGTSLTIQCQVDSQVTMMFWYRQQPGQSLTLIATANQGSEATYESGFVIDKFPISRPNLTFSTLTVSNMSPEDSSIYLCSVESPGTKTQYFGPGTRLLVL.